A single T cell receptor beta chain is shown here with its context. Its antigen is unknown. This specimen comes from a study of CXCR3-negative and CXCR3-positive naive CD8 T cells. Approximately 300,000 cells per CD8+ T cell subset were flow-sorted in triplicate. This CDR3 is 15 amino acids long. Germline assignment: CDR1 SGHTA and CDR2 FQGTGA. UMI-labeled 5' RACE TRB cDNA libraries were prepared from the cells. One entry per CDR3 protein, without DNA, is what TCRdb gives after re-calling the 5' RACE reads. The sample spans 150,000 to 160,000 distinct CDR3 sequences; the ten largest clones claim nearly 0.5%. Study-wide results and limits: In CXCR3-positive naive cells, the TRB CDR3s were more hydrophobic than in CXCR3-negative naive cells. Researchers reported similar TRBV-TRBJ usage in naive CXCR3-negative and CXCR3-positive cells, though memory differed.

Specimen: naive CXCR3+ CD8+ T cells from blood. Subset meaning: CD45RO-CCR7+CD27+CD95- naive CD8+ T cells expressing CXCR3 (TNR3+). This chain joins TRBV7-3 and TRBJ2-1; lacking DNA, the TRBD1 call made by TCRdb goes unchecked. The receptor comes from a human donor in good health. Some clones in this sample may be carry-over from other donors' samples. CDR3 loop: CASSLFREPDNEQFF. The complete variable domain, with remaining parts taken from reference TRBV7-3 and TRBJ2-1, reads GAGVSQTPSNKVTEKGKYVELRCDPISGHTALYWYRQSLGQGPEFLIYFQGTGAADDSGLPNDRFFAVRPEGSVSTLKIQRTERGDSAVYLCASSLFREPDNEQFFGPGTRLTVL.